This entry features one TCR beta chain sequence. What it binds is unknown. This sample was taken from a study of cytomegalovirus exposure and HLA in healthy donors. Study in general: Earlier work reported 100 million to 130 million unique TCR beta sequences from approximately 180 million T cells.

13 Jbeta primers and 60 Vbeta primers were used for the PCR. Clones were sequenced by immunoSEQ multiplex PCR, and TCRdb holds only the in-frame ones, with some missing. This sample has about 130,000 clones; 60% to 80% occur once, and the top ten carry around 2%. Notes on the study in general: Presence/absence analyses treated sequencing depth as roughly uniform across donors. HLA-A and HLA-B allele assignments for most subjects were reportedly predicted accurately using TCR beta sequences.

Sequencing used PBMCs. This TCR came from a man aged 25-45 years in good health and CMV-seronegative.

In DNA, the CDR3 is TGTGCCAGCAGCTCACGTGTCGCGGAGACGGGCGAGCAGTACTTC. Encoded protein: CASSSRVAETGEQYF. This chain uses TRBV12-1 with TRBJ2-7; TRBD2 reflects the table's D call only, with no check against the DNA. TRBV12-1 is classified as a pseudogene. The CDR3 extends over 15 amino acids.